Listed here are 28 T cell receptor beta chains from one sample, sequenced in a study of shared clonotypes between healthy human individuals. Assay used: immunoSEQ multiplex PCR; TCRdb lists only in-frame clones, some missing. The sample yields approximately 1,500,000 clones, approximately 98% seen once. Sequenced material: naive CD4+ T cells sorted from blood. Subset: CD45RA+ positively selected. Receptor source: a man aged 25-40 years in good health.

The chain joins TRBV5-1 to TRBJ2-7; D might be TRBD1 (6 bases). CDR3 size: 14 residues. Germline-derived CDR1 and CDR2 are SGHRS and YFSETQ. Trimming removed 2 bases at V and 4 bases at J, with 13 bases between. CDR3 protein: CASSFGTIGYEQYF. CDR3 sequence (DNA): TGCGCCAGCAGCTTCGGGACAATCGGATACGAGCAGTACTTC.

This CDR3 reads CASSKIGLRPYEQYF. Written as DNA, the CDR3 is TGTGCCAGCAGCAAAATAGGTCTGAGGCCCTACGAGCAGTACTTC. The genes are TRBV14 and TRBJ2-7; no reliable D call. The CDR3 is 15 residues long. CDR1 is SGHDN, CDR2 FVKESK, per germline. Trimming shortened V by 5 bases and J by 2 bases, and 16 bases separated the two germline ends. Based on the CDR3 plus reference TRBV14 and TRBJ2-7, the full variable domain is EAGVTQFPSHSVIEKGQTVTLRCDPISGHDNLYWYRRVMGKEIKFLLHFVKESKQDESGMPNNRFLAERTGGTYSTLKVQPAELEDSGVYFCASSKIGLRPYEQYFGPGTRLTVT.

J is TRBJ2-1 and V is TRBV20-1; 9 nucleotides align to TRBD2. The CDR3 has 11 amino acids. Looked up from germline, CDR1 is DFQATT and CDR2 is SNEGSKA (reference sequence). With 1 base clipped from V and 16 bases from J, the junction kept 5 bases outside the gene matches. DNA of the CDR3: TGCAGTGCTAGAGCCGGGACTAGCTGTTTCTTC. It yields the protein CSARAGTSCFF.

This chain joins TRBV2 and TRBJ2-1, with D possibly TRBD1 on 6 matching bases. Between the trimmed V and J ends, which lost 4 bases and 1 base, there was a span of 11 bases. The CDR3 totals 15 residues. Germline V gives CDR1 SNHLY, CDR2 FYNNEI. The CDR3: CASSARQASYNEQFF. CDR3 sequence (DNA): TGTGCCAGCAGTGCTAGACAGGCGTCCTACAATGAGCAGTTCTTC.

The rearrangement joins TRBV5-4 to TRBJ1-1; D gene unclear. CDR1 is SGHNT and CDR2 is YYREEE in the germline V gene (reference sequence). Trimming pared 4 bases from V and 1 base from J, leaving 14 bases between. The CDR3 totals 15 residues. CDR3 nucleotide sequence: TGTGCCAGCAGCATCCCGGGTCCGGAGAACACTGAAGCTTTCTTT. This encodes CASSIPGPENTEAFF.

This clone has only one observation. V usage is TRBV2 and J usage is TRBJ2-7, with 8 bases aligning to TRBD2. Trimming took 7 bases from V and 3 from J; bases not matched to a gene: 11. Germline CDR1 is SNHLY and CDR2 is FYNNEI. This CDR3 has 15 amino acids. CDR3 amino acids: CASIEGLVGFYEQYF. The DNA for the CDR3 is TGTGCCAGCATCGAGGGACTAGTGGGATTCTACGAGCAGTACTTC.

The J gene is TRBJ1-5, the V gene TRBV6-6; tentatively, D is TRBD1 (5 bases). V shed 2 bases and J shed 7 bases, with 9 bases lying between them. From germline, CDR1 is MNHNY and CDR2 SVGAGI (reference sequence). This CDR3 has 13 residues. The CDR3 loop is CASSYRGEQPQHF. CDR3 sequence (DNA): TGTGCCAGCAGTTACCGGGGCGAACAGCCCCAGCATTTT.

The chain has TRBV19 and TRBJ2-7; D not certain. From germline, CDR1 is LNHDA and CDR2 SQIVND (reference sequence). The CDR3 runs 14 residues. The V end lost 7 bases, the J end lost 0 bases, and 13 bases lay between the germline ends. The CDR3 sequence: CASTQTVSSYEQYF. CDR3 nucleotide sequence: TGTGCCAGTACCCAGACCGTTAGCTCCTACGAGCAGTACTTC.

In DNA, the CDR3 is TGTGCCAGCAGTTCCCCGAAGGGGGGTGAGCAGTTCTTC. As protein: CASSSPKGGEQFF. The V call is TRBV28, the J call TRBJ2-1; either TRBD1 or TRBD2 may supply D (6 bases each). V lost 4 bases to trimming and J lost 9 bases, with 13 bases between them. The CDR3 has 13 residues. In germline, CDR1 is MDHEN, CDR2 SYDVKM. The full variable domain, rest sourced from reference TRBV28 and TRBJ2-1, is DVKVTQSSRYLVKRTGEKVFLECVQDMDHENMFWYRQDPGLGLRLIYFSYDVKMKEKGDIPEGYSVSREKKERFSLILESASTNQTSMYLCASSSPKGGEQFFGPGTRLTVL.

The V and J genes are TRBV18 and TRBJ2-6; the match to TRBD1 covers 9 bases. Per the germline V gene, CDR1 is KGHSH and CDR2 is LQKENI. V trimming: 5 bases; J trimming: 3 bases; junction bases outside the gene matches: 5. The CDR3 runs to 16 residues. CDR3 residues: CASSATGGGGANVLTF. The CDR3 DNA is TGTGCCAGCTCAGCCACAGGGGGCGGTGGGGCCAACGTCCTGACTTTC.

This clone was detected a few times. Other DNA sequences of this sample code for an identical CDR3. The V call is TRBV18, the J call TRBJ1-2; D call uncertain. Looked up from germline, CDR1 is KGHSH and CDR2 is LQKENI. V was shortened by 3 bases and J by 3 bases, with 8 bases between the two germline ends. The CDR3 has 13 amino acids. CDR3 nucleotides: TGTGCCAGCTCACCGAAAAGGGACTATGGCTACACCTTC. Translating it yields CASSPKRDYGYTF.

This chain joins TRBV7-2 and TRBJ2-7; 7 bases match TRBD1. The CDR3 is 15 residues long. The V gene end was trimmed by 5 bases and the J gene end by 1 base; junction bases not matched to a gene: 8. In germline, CDR1 is SGHTA, CDR2 FQGNSA. CDR3 nucleotide sequence: TGTGCCAGCAGCCGCACAGGGGTTCAATCCTACGAGCAGTACTTC. This codes for CASSRTGVQSYEQYF.

This clone occurred a few times. The V gene is TRBV18, the J gene TRBJ1-2, with TRBD1 matching over 7 bases. The CDR3 consists of 13 residues. Trimming took 4 bases from V and 8 from J; bases not matched to a gene: 7. Germline V gene data show CDR1 as KGHSH and CDR2 as LQKENI. CDR3 in amino acids: CASSQDRARGYTF. The DNA of the CDR3 is TGTGCCAGCTCACAAGACAGGGCTAGAGGCTACACCTTC.

This chain connects TRBV19 to TRBJ1-2; 7 positions match TRBD1. This CDR3 spans 13 amino acids. Germline CDR1 is LNHDA and CDR2 is SQIVND (reference sequence). The V gene end was trimmed by 6 bases and the J gene end by 3 bases; junction bases not matched to a gene: 4. The CDR3, as DNA: TGTGCCAGTAGGAAAGACAGGGACTATGGCTACACCTTC. Translating it yields CASRKDRDYGYTF.

The chain uses TRBV9 and TRBJ2-3; weak D call: TRBD1 (5 bases). The V end was cut by 3 bases, the J end by 1 base, with 15 bases between. Germline V gene sequence: CDR1 SGDLS, CDR2 YYNGEE. This CDR3 contains 16 residues. CDR3 nucleotide sequence: TGTGCCAGCAGCGGGTACCCCCAAGGGGGCACAGATACGCAGTATTTT. It codes for CASSGYPQGGTDTQYF.

The chain carries TRBV5-4 and TRBJ2-4; D is possibly TRBD1 (5 bases). The length of the CDR3 is 15 residues. Trimming removed 0 bases at V and 5 bases at J, with 12 bases between. Germline V gene sequence: CDR1 SGHNT, CDR2 YYREEE (reference sequence). The CDR3 reads CASSLGGRVENIQYF. The DNA of the CDR3 is TGTGCCAGCAGCTTGGGCGGCAGGGTGGAAAACATTCAGTACTTC.

This chain joins TRBV9 and TRBJ2-5; TRBD2 is a possible D gene (5 bases). Trimming took 0 bases from V and 2 from J, leaving 11 bases between them. This CDR3 contains 15 residues. Germline CDR1 reads SGDLS; CDR2 reads YYNGEE. The CDR3 coding sequence is TGTGCCAGCAGCGTAGACGCGGGTCCTCAAGAGACCCAGTACTTC. This gives the protein CASSVDAGPQETQYF.

The chain carries TRBV5-5 and TRBJ2-7, with D unresolved. The CDR3 runs to 15 residues. Deletions cut 5 bases from V and 4 bases from J, with 19 bases between. The germline V gene encodes CDR1 SGHKS and CDR2 YYEKEE (reference sequence). Written as DNA, the CDR3 is TGTGCCAGCAGGGGTTGGGTACATACCCCTTACGAGCAGTACTTC. It specifies CASRGWVHTPYEQYF.

This sequence joins TRBV7-3 and TRBJ2-1; tentatively, D is TRBD1 or TRBD2 (6 bases each). Between the trimmed V and J ends, which lost 5 bases and 9 bases, there was a span of 20 bases. Germline V lookup: CDR1 SGHTA, CDR2 FQGTGA. CDR3 length: 15 residues. CDR3 region: CASSPQGLLGGEQFF. DNA of the CDR3: TGTGCCAGCAGCCCACAGGGACTCCTCGGGGGTGAGCAGTTCTTC.

This chain links TRBV28 with TRBJ2-7; D is perhaps TRBD1 (6 bases). The germline CDR1 and CDR2 sequences are MDHEN and SYDVKM. Trimming took off 6 bases at V and 6 bases at J, with 9 bases between the two ends. This CDR3 has 11 amino acids. The DNA of the CDR3 is TGTGCCAGCAGCCAAGGGGGCGAGCAGTACTTC. This codes for CASSQGGEQYF.

V gene TRBV13 combines with J gene TRBJ2-6; 7 bases map to TRBD1. The CDR3 is 18 residues long. J was trimmed by 2 bases and V by 3 bases; bases with no gene match: 10. Germline V gene data show CDR1 as PRHDT and CDR2 as FYEKMQ (reference sequence). CDR3 loop: CASSFFLTGVTGANVLTF. As DNA, the CDR3 is TGTGCCAGCAGCTTCTTCCTCACAGGGGTTACTGGGGCCAACGTCCTGACTTTC.

The CDR3 nucleotides read TGTGCCAGCAGCCCAGCCGCGGGAGTTTCGTCAGATACGCAGTATTTT. Residues: CASSPAAGVSSDTQYF. The V call is TRBV7-9, the J call TRBJ2-3, with 7 bases matching TRBD2. The CDR3 consists of 16 residues. With 5 bases clipped from V and 4 bases from J, the junction kept 12 bases outside the gene matches. Germline lookup yields CDR1 SEHNR and CDR2 FQNEAQ (reference sequence).

The chain uses TRBV7-8 and TRBJ2-3, with D hard to call. CDR3 length: 12 amino acids. The germline V gene encodes CDR1 SGHVS and CDR2 FQNEAQ. Trimming stripped 4 bases from V and 5 bases from J, with 7 bases between. CDR3 amino acids: CASSSVRDTQYF. For the CDR3, the DNA is TGTGCCAGCAGCTCTGTGAGAGATACGCAGTATTTT.

The chain couples TRBV6-5 to TRBJ2-7; D call uncertain. Germline values: CDR1 MNHEY, CDR2 SVGAGI. V was pared by 0 bases and J by 4 bases, with 10 bases between. This CDR3 has 14 amino acids. The CDR3 here is CASSYSGDLYEQYF. The CDR3 DNA reads TGTGCCAGCAGTTACTCTGGTGACCTGTACGAGCAGTACTTC.

The chain is built from TRBV21-1 and TRBJ2-7; TRBD2 is the table's D call and was not checked against the DNA. TRBV21-1 counts as a pseudogene. The CDR3 has 17 residues. CDR3 coding DNA: TGTGCCAGCAGCAAAGGGGTGGGAGGGATACGATTAGGTGAGCAGTACTTC. It is translated as CASSKGVGGIRLGEQYF.

The gene calls are TRBV9 and TRBJ1-1; D gene uncertain. The CDR3 loop spans 14 amino acids. Looked up from germline, CDR1 is SGDLS and CDR2 is YYNGEE. Between the trimmed V and J ends, which lost 4 bases and 0 bases, there was a span of 10 bases. The CDR3 spells CASSRGSMNTEAFF. For the CDR3, the DNA is TGTGCCAGCAGCCGTGGAAGCATGAACACTGAAGCTTTCTTT.

The rearrangement uses TRBV29-1 and TRBJ2-5, with D perhaps being TRBD1 or TRBD2 (6 bases each). The CDR3 has 13 amino acids. Germline loops: CDR1 SQVTM, CDR2 ANQGSEA. V was cut by 2 bases and J by 2 bases, with 9 bases left in between. This CDR3 is CSVETGRQETQYF. CDR3 sequence (DNA): TGCAGCGTTGAAACAGGGAGGCAAGAGACCCAGTACTTC.

With respect to this clone: The sample has other DNA sequences that encode this CDR3 too. This chain uses TRBV18 with TRBJ1-1; D unclear. V lost 2 bases and J lost 3, with 4 bases in between. Germline V gives CDR1 KGHSH, CDR2 LQKENI. The CDR3 covers 12 residues. The CDR3: CASSPGDTEAFF. CDR3 DNA: TGTGCCAGCTCACCAGGGGACACTGAAGCTTTCTTT.